Reported below is one T cell receptor (beta chain). The record originates from a study of ipilimumab plus nivolumab after autologous stem cell transplantation. The wider study: The DLBCL group included primary refractory and relapsed cases.

Clones were sequenced by immunoSEQ multiplex PCR, and TCRdb holds only the in-frame ones, with some missing. The data hold more than 15,000 clones, with about 80% observed a single time. Germline V lookup: CDR1 SGHRS, CDR2 YFSETQ. Trimming took 2 bases from V and 1 from J, leaving 9 bases between them. The CDR3 runs 14 residues. The TCR was taken from a male donor with diffuse large B-cell lymphoma. The sample here was PBMCs, taken in a trial of ipilimumab plus nivolumab as post-transplant consolidation. The chain has TRBV5-1 and TRBJ1-2, with a possible D match to TRBD1 (6 bases). CDR3 DNA: TGCGCCAGCAGCTTAAAACAGGGTAACTATGGCTACACCTTC. It codes for CASSLKQGNYGYTF.